A single sample gave rise to the 3 T cell receptor beta chains below, sequenced in a study of blood T cell repertoires in COVID-19. Using immunoSEQ multiplex PCR, the repertoire was profiled, and TCRdb retains in-frame clones only, with some absent. The repertoire includes roughly 250,000 clones, approximately 83% of them detected once, and less than 2.5% sits in the top ten. Sequencing was performed on PBMCs or T cells enriched from blood (not recorded which). The receptors here all came from a woman aged 50 to 65 who had recovered from COVID-19.

J is TRBJ1-1 and V is TRBV6-4, with D unresolved. The CDR3 is 13 amino acids. V lost 6 bases to trimming and J lost 0 bases, with 8 bases between them. Germline CDR1 MRHNA, CDR2 SNTAGT. The CDR3 sequence is CASSAKLNTEAFF. The CDR3 DNA reads as TGTGCCAGCAGCGCTAAATTGAACACTGAAGCTTTCTTT.

The chain recombines TRBV18 with TRBJ1-1; no clear D gene. This CDR3 has 15 residues. Germline values: CDR1 KGHSH, CDR2 LQKENI. The ends were cut back, 2 bases at V and 4 bases at J, with 14 bases in the middle. DNA for the CDR3: TGTGCCAGCTCACCATCTTCCTCGGGTGTCACTGAAGCTTTCTTT. It codes for CASSPSSSGVTEAFF.

The chain uses TRBV11-3 and TRBJ2-2, with 7 bases identical to TRBD2. The J segment lost 7 bases and the V segment lost 1 base, leaving 6 bases of the junction unmatched. The CDR3 runs 15 residues. CDR1 and CDR2 from the germline V gene are SGHNT and YENEEA. The CDR3 reads CASSLGGGDGGELFF. The CDR3 nucleotides are TGTGCCAGCAGCTTAGGGGGAGGGGACGGCGGGGAGCTGTTTTTT.